This T cell receptor beta chain was sequenced in a study of regulatory T cells in long-lasting Graves disease. Researchers made TCR beta libraries by using iRepertoire HTBI primers and running Arm-PCR on CDR3 regions. TCRdb passed the multiplex PCR reads through MiXCR, listing each CDR3 protein once. This sample has more than 400,000 distinct CDR3 sequences, with 15% to 20% found just once. Time point denoted: newly diagnosed GD, antithyroid drugs for less than 3 months. From RNA extracted from PBMCs, the TCR library was made. About this clonotype: This sequence may be a read error, since a much larger clone differs from it by one base.

V gave up 4 bases and J gave up 6 bases; unmatched junction bases: 10. This CDR3 comprises 14 residues. Germline V gives CDR1 SGHRS, CDR2 YFSETQ. The data also belong to a second study, concerning T cells in Graves' hyperthyroidism and ophthalmopathy.

The chain employs TRBV5-1 and TRBJ2-7; 7 bases are shared with TRBD1. Specimen: peripheral blood mononuclear cells (PBMCs), collected at new diagnosis, from a patient treated with antithyroid drugs. The sequence was obtained from a man aged 40-49 years with Graves disease. CDR3 residues: CASSRPQGVGEQYF. CDR3 DNA: TGCGCCAGCAGCCGCCCCCAGGGGGTTGGCGAGCAGTACTTC.